These T cell receptor beta chains were read from a single sample in a study of blood T cell repertoires in COVID-19. The table came from immunoSEQ multiplex PCR; TCRdb's copy has only in-frame clones and leaves some out. The sample holds more than 300,000 clones, around 87% seen once. The sequenced sample consisted of PBMCs or T cells enriched from blood (not recorded which). The source is a man aged 40-50 years in a cohort exposed to, infected with or recovered from COVID-19 (not recorded which). The CDR3 runs from the conserved cysteine through the conserved F or W. D genes are given only for firm matches. The size entry is marked missing in some rows and otherwise reads once, few, many or a size class.

cdr3_length | clone_size | j_call | v_call | d_call | cdr3_aa | cdr3_nt
13 | . | TRBJ2-7 | TRBV7-2 | . | CASSARRGYEQYF | TGTGCCAGCAGCGCAAGACGGGGCTACGAGCAGTACTTC
17 | . | TRBJ2-7 | TRBV24-1 | TRBD1 | CATSEAGTGALNYEQYF | TGTGCCACCAGTGAAGCCGGGACAGGGGCTCTCAACTACGAGCAGTACTTC
18 | once | TRBJ2-3 | TRBV15 | . | CATSYITLRVSPTDTQYF | TGTGCCACCAGTTATATTACCCTCCGGGTTTCTCCCACAGATACGCAGTATTTT
14 | . | TRBJ2-2 | TRBV5-5 | . | CASMLQGSGWELFF | TGTGCCAGCATGCTGCAGGGGTCGGGTTGGGAGCTGTTTTTT
14 | once | TRBJ2-3 | TRBV5-4 | TRBD1 | CASSPFQGADTQYF | TGTGCCAGCAGCCCATTCCAGGGGGCAGATACGCAGTATTTT
13 | . | TRBJ1-2 | TRBV3-1/TRBV3-2 | TRBD1 | CASSPGQDYGYTF | TGTGCCAGCAGCCCGGGACAGGATTATGGCTACACCTTC
16 | . | TRBJ2-5 | TRBV7-3 | TRBD2 | CASSPGTSAFRETQYF | TGTGCCAGCAGTCCCGGGACTAGCGCCTTCCGGGAGACCCAGTACTTC
12 | . | TRBJ2-2 | TRBV9 | . | CASSVDSGELFF | TGTGCCAGCAGCGTAGACAGCGGGGAGCTGTTTTTT
16 | . | TRBJ1-6 | TRBV6-1 | . | CASSDLQGSYNSPLHF | TGTGCCAGCAGTGATTTACAGGGCTCCTATAATTCACCCCTCCACTTT
17 | . | TRBJ2-1 | TRBV11-2 | . | CASSLDSEVAQYNEQFF | TGTGCCAGCAGCTTAGATTCGGAGGTAGCGCAATACAATGAGCAGTTCTTC
14 | . | TRBJ2-5 | TRBV5-6 | . | CASSLGQFGETQYF | TGTGCCAGCAGCCTTGGCCAGTTCGGGGAGACCCAGTACTTC
16 | . | TRBJ2-7 | TRBV7-9 | . | CASTTPVVGLSYEQYF | TGTGCCAGCACAACGCCTGTAGTGGGGCTCTCCTACGAGCAGTACTTC
17 | . | TRBJ2-7 | TRBV28 | . | CASSLLTGQPSSYEQYF | TGTGCCAGCAGTTTACTGACCGGACAGCCCAGCTCCTACGAGCAGTACTTC
16 | . | TRBJ1-3 | TRBV23-1 | TRBD1 | CASSQSGTASGNTIYF | TGCGCCAGCAGTCAATCGGGGACAGCCTCTGGAAACACCATATATTTT
16 | few | TRBJ2-1 | TRBV5-1 | TRBD2 | CASSPRTSGYYNEQFF | TGCGCCAGCAGCCCGAGGACTAGCGGGTACTACAATGAGCAGTTCTTC
15 | once | TRBJ1-2 | TRBV9 | . | CASSVRETGNYGYTF | TGTGCCAGCAGCGTCCGAGAAACAGGGAACTATGGCTACACCTTC
15 | . | TRBJ1-4 | TRBV28 | TRBD1 | CASSTDRGANEKLFF | TGTGCCAGCAGTACGGACAGGGGGGCTAATGAAAAACTGTTTTTT
12 | . | TRBJ2-5 | TRBV6-5 | TRBD2 | CASGRGEGTQYF | TGTGCCAGTGGTCGGGGGGAAGGGACCCAGTACTTC
15 | . | TRBJ2-3 | TRBV6-4 | TRBD2 | CASRATSGSPDTQYF | TGTGCCAGCAGGGCGACTAGCGGGAGCCCAGATACGCAGTATTTT
15 | . | TRBJ2-1 | TRBV7-9 | TRBD1 | CASSSQGTGVDEQFF | TGTGCCAGCAGCTCTCAAGGGACAGGGGTTGATGAGCAGTTCTTC
16 | . | TRBJ2-5 | TRBV5-1 | TRBD2 | CASSLLPSGRQETQYF | TGCGCCAGCAGCTTGTTGCCTAGCGGGAGACAAGAGACCCAGTACTTC
14 | . | TRBJ2-2 | TRBV7-9 | . | CASSLTGDTGELFF | TGTGCCAGCAGCTTAACCGGGGACACCGGGGAGCTGTTTTTT
15 | . | TRBJ2-7 | TRBV14 | TRBD2 | CASSQVLAASNEQYF | TGTGCCAGCAGCCAAGTCCTAGCGGCGTCAAACGAGCAGTACTTC
11 | . | TRBJ1-2 | TRBV5-1 | . | CASRTGYGYTF | TGCGCCAGCAGAACAGGGTATGGCTACACCTTC
18 | . | TRBJ2-3 | TRBV19 | TRBD2 | CASSEPSGRKMGTDTQYF | TGTGCCAGTAGTGAGCCTAGCGGGAGGAAGATGGGCACAGATACGCAGTATTTT
15 | . | TRBJ1-6 | TRBV28 | TRBD1 | CASRTTGGPTGALHF | TGTGCCAGCAGAACAACAGGGGGCCCTACGGGGGCCCTCCACTTT
18 | . | TRBJ2-7 | TRBV4-2 | TRBD2 | CASSQAQGLAGLTYEQYF | TGTGCCAGCAGCCAAGCCCAAGGACTAGCGGGGCTTACCTACGAGCAGTACTTC
14 | . | TRBJ2-2 | TRBV6-5 | . | CASRATSGTGELFF | TGTGCCAGCAGGGCCACTAGTGGCACCGGGGAGCTGTTTTTT
18 | . | TRBJ2-6 | TRBV7-7 | TRBD2 | CASSPGLAGGSGANVLTF | TGTGCCAGCAGTCCGGGACTAGCGGGAGGCTCTGGGGCCAACGTCCTGACTTTC
16 | . | TRBJ2-5 | TRBV30 | . | CAWSVRGRGFQETQYF | TGTGCCTGGAGTGTACGAGGCAGGGGATTCCAAGAGACCCAGTACTTC
15 | . | TRBJ1-1 | TRBV19 | TRBD1 | CASSIGQGASTEAFF | TGTGCCAGTAGTATCGGCCAGGGGGCCAGCACTGAAGCTTTCTTT
14 | . | TRBJ1-1 | TRBV3-1/TRBV3-2 | TRBD1 | CASSYRGVDTEAFF | TGTGCCAGCAGCTACAGGGGAGTGGACACTGAAGCTTTCTTT
15 | . | TRBJ2-5 | TRBV5-1 | TRBD1 | CASSSRQGGGETQYF | TGCGCCAGCAGCTCCAGACAGGGTGGGGGAGAGACCCAGTACTTC
13 | . | TRBJ1-5 | TRBV18 | TRBD1 | CASSATGGQPQHF | TGTGCCAGCTCAGCTACAGGGGGCCAGCCCCAGCATTTT
12 | . | TRBJ2-1 | TRBV10-3 | . | CAIRGAGNEQFF | TGTGCCATCAGGGGGGCTGGAAATGAGCAGTTCTTC
15 | . | TRBJ1-5 | TRBV28 | . | CASSSGDYSNQPQHF | TGTGCCAGCAGTTCGGGGGATTATAGCAATCAGCCCCAGCATTTT
17 | once | TRBJ1-1 | TRBV28 | TRBD1 | CASSQGWGQGAITEAFF | TGTGCCAGCAGTCAGGGGTGGGGTCAGGGGGCGATCACTGAAGCTTTCTTT
18 | . | TRBJ2-1 | TRBV28 | . | CASSSLFKLSRSYNEQFF | TGTGCCAGCAGTTCTCTTTTTAAATTGTCCAGATCCTACAATGAGCAGTTCTTC
14 | . | TRBJ1-1 | TRBV12-2 | . | CASRQPDRDTEAFF | TGTGCAAGTCGGCAACCCGACAGGGACACTGAAGCTTTCTTT
12 | . | TRBJ2-7 | TRBV28 | . | CASSLQGYEQYF | TGTGCCAGCAGTCTACAGGGCTACGAGCAGTACTTC
13 | . | TRBJ1-6 | TRBV19 | . | CASSSEYNSPLHF | TGTGCCAGTAGTTCGGAGTATAATTCACCCCTCCACTTT
14 | . | TRBJ1-5 | TRBV5-1 | . | CASSLGQSHQPQHF | TGCGCCAGCAGCCTCGGACAGAGTCATCAGCCCCAGCATTTT
14 | . | TRBJ1-1 | TRBV19 | . | CASSQGFLVTEAFF | TGTGCCAGTAGTCAGGGGTTTTTGGTCACTGAAGCTTTCTTT
14 | . | TRBJ1-1 | TRBV5-4 | TRBD1 | CASSAQTGETRAFF | TGTGCCAGCAGCGCACAAACAGGGGAAACTAGGGCTTTCTTT
14 | . | TRBJ2-7 | TRBV10-1 | . | CASRTQRYSYEQYF | TGCGCCAGCAGGACACAGAGATACTCCTACGAGCAGTACTTC
15 | once | TRBJ1-2 | TRBV7-6 | TRBD1 | CASSIGTEGDGGYTF | TGTGCCAGCAGCATTGGGACAGAAGGAGACGGTGGCTACACCTTC
15 | . | TRBJ2-5 | TRBV3-1/TRBV3-2 | . | CASSQDRGLLASKYF | TGTGCCAGCAGCCAAGATCGAGGTCTCCTAGCATCGAAGTACTTC
17 | . | TRBJ2-1 | TRBV3-1/TRBV3-2 | TRBD2 | CASSPGLANERGDEQFF | TGTGCCAGCAGCCCGGGACTAGCGAATGAGAGAGGGGATGAGCAGTTCTTC
13 | . | TRBJ2-7 | TRBV5-1 | TRBD1 | CASSVGQGSEQYF | TGCGCCAGCAGCGTGGGACAGGGATCCGAGCAGTACTTC
18 | . | TRBJ2-6 | TRBV27 | TRBD2 | CASSSIGTSGSGANVLTF | TGTGCCAGCAGTTCTATTGGAACTAGCGGCTCTGGGGCCAACGTCCTGACTTTC
11 | . | TRBJ1-3 | TRBV30 | . | CAWSTMNTIYF | TGTGCCTGGTCTACCATGAACACCATATATTTT
13 | . | TRBJ1-2 | TRBV6-5 | TRBD1 | CASSPGQDYGYTF | TGTGCCAGCAGTCCCGGACAGGACTATGGCTACACCTTC